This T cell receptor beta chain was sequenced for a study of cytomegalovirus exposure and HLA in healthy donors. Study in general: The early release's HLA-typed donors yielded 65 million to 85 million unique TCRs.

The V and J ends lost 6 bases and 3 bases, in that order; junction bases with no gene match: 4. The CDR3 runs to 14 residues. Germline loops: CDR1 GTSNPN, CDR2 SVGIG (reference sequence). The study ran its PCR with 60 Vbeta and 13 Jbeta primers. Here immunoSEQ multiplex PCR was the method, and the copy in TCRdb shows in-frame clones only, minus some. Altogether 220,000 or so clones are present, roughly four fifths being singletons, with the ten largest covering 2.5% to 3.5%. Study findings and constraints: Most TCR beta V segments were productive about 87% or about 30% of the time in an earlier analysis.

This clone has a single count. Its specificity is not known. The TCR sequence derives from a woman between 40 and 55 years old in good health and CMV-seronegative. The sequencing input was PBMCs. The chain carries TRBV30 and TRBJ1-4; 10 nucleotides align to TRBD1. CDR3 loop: CACDRGLSNEKLFF. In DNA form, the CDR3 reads TGTGCCTGTGACAGGGGGCTGTCTAATGAAAAACTGTTTTTT.